Below are 13 T cell receptor beta chains sequenced from a single sample in a study of blood T cell repertoires in COVID-19. Sequencing used immunoSEQ multiplex PCR; TCRdb keeps in-frame clones, though not all of them. The data hold roughly 160,000 clones, with roughly 86% observed a single time. What was sequenced was peripheral blood. The receptors were gathered from a man aged 45 to 65 with active or convalescent COVID-19.

This rearrangement joins TRBV7-2 to TRBJ2-3; D ambiguous. Looked up from germline, CDR1 is SGHTA and CDR2 is FQGNSA. The CDR3 sequence is 14 residues long. Between the trimmed V and J ends, which lost 4 bases and 1 base, there was a span of 9 bases. CDR3 loop: CASSSILGTDTQYF. In nucleotides, the CDR3 is TGTGCCAGCAGCTCAATTCTAGGCACAGATACGCAGTATTTT.

The V and J genes are TRBV30 and TRBJ2-1, with 11 bases identical to TRBD2. With V trimmed by 5 bases and J by 3 bases, 9 bases remained unmatched. CDR3 length: 16 amino acids. The germline gives CDR1 GTSNPN, CDR2 SVGIG (reference sequence). The CDR3 bases are TGTGCCTGGTTTACTAGCGGGAGATATATCTACAATGAGCAGTTCTTC. This translates into CAWFTSGRYIYNEQFF. The full variable domain, rest sourced from reference TRBV30 and TRBJ2-1, is SQTIHQWPATLVQPVGSPLSLECTVEGTSNPNLYWYRQAAGRGLQLLFYSVGIGQISSEVPQNLSASRPQDRQFILSSKKLLLSDSGFYLCAWFTSGRYIYNEQFFGPGTRLTVL.

This sequence joins TRBV19 and TRBJ1-4, with TRBD1 matching over 7 bases. This CDR3 has 16 amino acids. Trimming at V came to 2 bases and at J to 8 bases, leaving 11 bases not matched to a gene. The germline V gene encodes CDR1 LNHDA and CDR2 SQIVND (reference sequence). This CDR3 reads CASSIPGGRKWEKLFF. Here the CDR3 DNA reads TGTGCCAGTAGTATACCAGGGGGGCGCAAGTGGGAAAAACTGTTTTTT.

The V call is TRBV6-2 or TRBV6-3, the J call TRBJ1-1; D gene unclear. V was cut by 2 bases and J by 4 bases, with 8 bases left in between. The CDR3 runs to 13 residues. Germline V lookup: CDR1 MNHEY, CDR2 SVGEGT. CDR3 sequence (DNA): TGTGCCAGCAGTTACGTTCGGGGCACTGAAGCTTTCTTT. Translation: CASSYVRGTEAFF.

The V gene is TRBV27, the J gene TRBJ1-5; D call uncertain. From germline, CDR1 is MNHEY and CDR2 SMNVEV (reference sequence). This CDR3 comprises 17 residues. Trimming stripped 5 bases from V and 4 bases from J, with 21 bases between. The CDR3 nucleotides are TGTGCCAGCAGTCCCCGAGGACTGCTCGATCTTAATCAGCCCCAGCATTTT. Its protein product is CASSPRGLLDLNQPQHF.

The chain couples TRBV12-3 or TRBV12-4 to TRBJ1-1; D is perhaps TRBD1 (5 bases). The V gene lost 8 bases and the J gene lost 4 bases, with 11 bases spanning the gap. The CDR3 sequence is 12 residues long. In nucleotides, the CDR3 is TGTGCCAGCTTAGGGGTTGCCACTGAAGCTTTCTTT. It codes for CASLGVATEAFF.

This rearrangement joins TRBV21-1 to TRBJ2-2; TRBD2, the table's D call, lacks a check against the DNA. TRBV21-1 is a listed pseudogene. This CDR3 is 15 amino acids long. CDR3 sequence: CASSDGASGTGELFF. The CDR3 bases are TGTGCCAGCAGCGACGGGGCTAGCGGCACCGGGGAGCTGTTTTTT.

The chain joins TRBV29-1 to TRBJ2-1; perhaps TRBD2 as D (5 bases). Per the germline V gene, CDR1 is SQVTM and CDR2 is ANQGSEA. V dropped 3 bases and J dropped 8 bases, with 11 bases sitting between them. The CDR3 spans 12 residues. The CDR3 DNA reads TGCAGCGTTGATGGTGGGAGTGATGAGCAGTTCTTC. Amino acids: CSVDGGSDEQFF.

V and J are TRBV19 and TRBJ1-5; D gene unclear. The CDR3 has 13 residues. The V gene lost 8 bases and the J gene lost 2 bases, with 10 bases spanning the gap. CDR1 is LNHDA, CDR2 SQIVND, per germline (reference sequence). The DNA of the CDR3 is TGTGCCAGTCGACTCCGGGGCAATCAGCCCCAGCATTTT. This gives the protein CASRLRGNQPQHF. Full variable domain (rest looked up from reference TRBV19 and TRBJ1-5): DGGITQSPKYLFRKEGQNVTLSCEQNLNHDAMYWYRQDPGQGLRLIYYSQIVNDFQKGDIAEGYSVSREKKESFPLTVTSAQKNPTAFYLCASRLRGNQPQHFGDGTRLSIL.

The CDR3 region is CASSSSGSFYNEQFF. CDR3 DNA sequence: TGTGCCAGCAGTTCTAGCGGGAGTTTCTACAATGAGCAGTTCTTC. V and J are TRBV27 and TRBJ2-1, with TRBD2 identical over 10 bases. CDR1 and CDR2 (germline): MNHEY, SMNVEV (reference sequence). V dropped 4 bases and J dropped 3; count of bases not matched to a gene: 3. CDR3 length: 15 residues.

This rearrangement joins TRBV4-1 to TRBJ2-3; a weak D match, TRBD2 (6 bases). Germline V gene lookup returns CDR1 MGHRA and CDR2 YSYEKL. This CDR3 contains 13 residues. V dropped 5 bases and J dropped 10 bases, with 16 bases sitting between them. This CDR3 is CASSEAKWDSQYF. As DNA, the CDR3 is TGCGCCAGCAGCGAAGCAAAGTGGGACTCGCAGTATTTT.

The chain combines TRBV28 with TRBJ2-7, with TRBD1 as a possible D gene (6 bases). The CDR3 runs 18 residues. With 4 bases removed from V and 6 bases from J, the gap between germline ends came to 28 bases. The germline CDR1 and CDR2 sequences are MDHEN and SYDVKM. The CDR3 is CASSSLPSGVRRSGEQYF. The CDR3 bases are TGTGCCAGCAGTTCTCTCCCCTCAGGGGTTAGACGTAGTGGCGAGCAGTACTTC.

This clone was counted a few times. The V call is TRBV5-1, the J call TRBJ1-1; the match to TRBD1 covers 10 bases. Germline V gene lookup returns CDR1 SGHRS and CDR2 YFSETQ. This CDR3 contains 14 residues. The ends lost 4 bases at V and 4 bases at J; junction bases unmatched: 4. The CDR3 sequence: CASSKDRGGTEAFF. DNA for the CDR3: TGCGCCAGCAGCAAGGACAGGGGGGGCACTGAAGCTTTCTTT. Together with reference TRBV5-1 and TRBJ1-1, the CDR3 gives the full variable domain: KAGVTQTPRYLIKTRGQQVTLSCSPISGHRSVSWYQQTPGQGLQFLFEYFSETQRNKGNFPGRFSGRQFSNSRSEMNVSTLELGDSALYLCASSKDRGGTEAFFGQGTRLTVV.